This TCR beta chain was identified during a study of shared clonotypes between healthy human individuals. Study donors comprised healthy, HIV-negative adults devoid of recent acute infection or vaccination. CD4+ cell separation produced CD45RA+ naive and CD45RA-negative memory subsets. Splitting of each subset's genomic DNA was done evenly across several immunoSEQ plates. Some clones are missing from TCRdb's copy, which holds only in-frame ones; the method was immunoSEQ multiplex PCR. The data show 2 million to 2.5 million clones, 80% to 95% seen once. Trimming left V 4 bases short and J 6 bases short, with 21 bases between. The CDR3 covers 16 residues. Germline V gene lookup returns CDR1 GTSNPN and CDR2 SVGIG (reference sequence).

The J gene is TRBJ1-4, the V gene TRBV30, with D unclear. The receptor's source is a man in his late teens or twenties in good health. Some clones in this sample may be carry-over from other donors' samples. Input material: naive CD4+ T cells from PBMCs. Subset of the sample: CD45RA+ positively selected. The CDR3 sequence: CAWMVGQRVRHEKLFF. The CDR3 bases are TGTGCCTGGATGGTGGGCCAAAGGGTGCGGCATGAAAAACTGTTTTTT.